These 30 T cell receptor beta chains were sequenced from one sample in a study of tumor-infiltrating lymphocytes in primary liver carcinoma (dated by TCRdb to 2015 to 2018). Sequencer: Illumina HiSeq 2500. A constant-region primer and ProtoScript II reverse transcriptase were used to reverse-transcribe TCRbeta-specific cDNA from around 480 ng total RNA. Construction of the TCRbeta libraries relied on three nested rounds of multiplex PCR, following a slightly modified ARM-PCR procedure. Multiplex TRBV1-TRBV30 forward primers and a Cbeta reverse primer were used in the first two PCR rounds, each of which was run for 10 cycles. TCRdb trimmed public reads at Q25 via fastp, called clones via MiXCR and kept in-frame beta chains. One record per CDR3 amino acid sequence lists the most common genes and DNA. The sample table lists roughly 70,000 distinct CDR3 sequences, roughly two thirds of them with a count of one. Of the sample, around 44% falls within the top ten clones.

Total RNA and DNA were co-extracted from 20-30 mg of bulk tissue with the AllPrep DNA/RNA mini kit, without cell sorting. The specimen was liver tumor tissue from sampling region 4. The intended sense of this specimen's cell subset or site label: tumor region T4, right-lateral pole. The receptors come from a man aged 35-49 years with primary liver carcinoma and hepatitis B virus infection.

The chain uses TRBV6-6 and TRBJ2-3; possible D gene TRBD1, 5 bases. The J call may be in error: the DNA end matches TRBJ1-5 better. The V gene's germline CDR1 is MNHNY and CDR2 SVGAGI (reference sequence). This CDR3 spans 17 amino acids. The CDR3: CASSYGFGAGLTDTQHF. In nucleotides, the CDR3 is TGTGCCAGCAGTTACGGGTTTGGGGCAGGGTTAACAGATACGCAGCATTTT.

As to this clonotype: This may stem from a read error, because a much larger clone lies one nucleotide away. This CDR3 is CAGIRIGETEAFF. CDR3 coding DNA: TGTGCCGGCATTAGAATAGGGGAAACAGAAGCTTTCTTT. The V and J genes are TRBV6-5 and TRBJ1-1; possible D gene TRBD1, 5 bases. The length of the CDR3 is 13 residues. Germline values: CDR1 MNHEY, CDR2 SVGAGI. The V end was cut by 11 bases, the J end by 8 bases, with 21 bases between.

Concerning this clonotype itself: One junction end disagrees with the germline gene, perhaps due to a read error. The CDR3 region has the DNA TGTGTCAGCACCCCAGGGGGGGGACGAGAGACCCAGTACTTC. It codes for CVSTPGGGRETQYF. This sequence joins TRBV28 and TRBJ2-5; either TRBD1 or TRBD2 may supply D (7 bases each). Germline-derived CDR1 and CDR2 are MDHEN and SYDVKM. The CDR3 covers 14 residues.

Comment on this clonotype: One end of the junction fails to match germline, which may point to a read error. CDR3 DNA: TGTGCCAACAGCCCGGGCCGTTGGTACGAGCAATACTTC. This sequence encodes CANSPGRWYEQYF. The rearrangement joins TRBV4-1 to TRBJ2-7; no firm D call. The germline V gene has CDR1 MGHRA and CDR2 YSYEKL. The CDR3 runs to 13 residues.

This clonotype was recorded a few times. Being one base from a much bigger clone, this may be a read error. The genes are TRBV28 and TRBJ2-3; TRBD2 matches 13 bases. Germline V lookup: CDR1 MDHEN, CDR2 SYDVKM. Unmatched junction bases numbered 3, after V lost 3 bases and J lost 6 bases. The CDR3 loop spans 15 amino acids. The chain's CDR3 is CASSLVGLAGDTQYF. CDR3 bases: TGTGCCAGCAGTTTGGTGGGACTAGCGGGGGATACGCAGTATTTT.

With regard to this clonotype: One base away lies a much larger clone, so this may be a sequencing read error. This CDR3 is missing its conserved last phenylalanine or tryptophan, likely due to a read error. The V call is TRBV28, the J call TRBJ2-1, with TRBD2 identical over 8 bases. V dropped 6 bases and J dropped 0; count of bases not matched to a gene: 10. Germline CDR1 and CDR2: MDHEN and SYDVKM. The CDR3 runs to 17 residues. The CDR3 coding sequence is TGTGCCAGCAGCCCCTCAGGCGGGGGGTACTCCTACAATGAGCAGTTCTTG. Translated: CASSPSGGGYSYNEQFL.

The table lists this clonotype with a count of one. The CDR3 region has the DNA TGTGTCACCAGTGAGCGGGACGACGGGGAGCAGTTCTTC. Protein: CVTSERDDGEQFF. The chain employs TRBV10-3 and TRBJ2-1; 7 nucleotides align to TRBD2. This CDR3 has 13 residues. In germline, CDR1 is ENHRY, CDR2 SYGVKD.

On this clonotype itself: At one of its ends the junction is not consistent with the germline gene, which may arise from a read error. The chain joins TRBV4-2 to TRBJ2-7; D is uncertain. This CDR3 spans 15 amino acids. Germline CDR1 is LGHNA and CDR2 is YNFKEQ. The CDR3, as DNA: TGTGCCAGCAGCCAAGGCATCGGGTCTCAGTACGAGCAGTGCTTC. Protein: CASSQGIGSQYEQCF.

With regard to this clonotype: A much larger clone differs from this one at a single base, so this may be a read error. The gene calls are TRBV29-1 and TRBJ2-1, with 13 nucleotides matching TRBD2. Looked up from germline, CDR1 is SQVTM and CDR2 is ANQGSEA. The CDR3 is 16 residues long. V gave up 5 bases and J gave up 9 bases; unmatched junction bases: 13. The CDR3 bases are TGCAGCGTTAGGACTAGCGGGAGAGAATTTTTGAGTGAGCAGTTCTTC. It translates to CSVRTSGREFLSEQFF.

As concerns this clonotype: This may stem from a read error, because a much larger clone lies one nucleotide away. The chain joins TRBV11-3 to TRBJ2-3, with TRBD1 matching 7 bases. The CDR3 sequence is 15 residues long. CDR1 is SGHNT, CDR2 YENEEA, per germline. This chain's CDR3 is CASSLGGQPTDTRYF. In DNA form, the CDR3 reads TGTGCCAGCAGCTTAGGGGGACAGCCCACAGATACGCGGTATTTT.

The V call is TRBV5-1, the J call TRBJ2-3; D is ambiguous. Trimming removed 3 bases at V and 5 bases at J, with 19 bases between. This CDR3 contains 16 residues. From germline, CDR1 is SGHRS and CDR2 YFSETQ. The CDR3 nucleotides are TGCGCCAGCAGCTCACCCCTCGCGGAAGTGGTAGATACGCAGTATTTT. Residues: CASSSPLAEVVDTQYF.

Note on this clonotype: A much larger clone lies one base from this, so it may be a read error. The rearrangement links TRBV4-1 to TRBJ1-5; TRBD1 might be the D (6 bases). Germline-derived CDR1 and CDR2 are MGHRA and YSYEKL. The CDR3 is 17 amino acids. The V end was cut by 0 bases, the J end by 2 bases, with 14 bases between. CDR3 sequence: CASSQEILPGGNQPQHF. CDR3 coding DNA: TGCGCCAGCAGCCAAGAAATTCTCCCAGGGGGCAATCAGCCCCAGCATTTT.

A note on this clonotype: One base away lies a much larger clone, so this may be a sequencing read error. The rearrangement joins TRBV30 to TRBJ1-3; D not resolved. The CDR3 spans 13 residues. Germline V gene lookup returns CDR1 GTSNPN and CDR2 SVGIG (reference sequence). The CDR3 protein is CAWSEVSGNIIYF. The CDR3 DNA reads TGTGCCTGGAGTGAGGTCTCTGGAAACATCATATATTTT.

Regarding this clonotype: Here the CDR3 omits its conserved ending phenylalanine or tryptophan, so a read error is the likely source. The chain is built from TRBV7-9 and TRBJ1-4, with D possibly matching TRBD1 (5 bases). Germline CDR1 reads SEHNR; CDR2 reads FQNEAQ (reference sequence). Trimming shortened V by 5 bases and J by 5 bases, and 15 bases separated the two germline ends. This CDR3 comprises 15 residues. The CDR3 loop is CASSPGQERNEKLFL. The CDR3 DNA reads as TGTGCCAGCAGCCCGGGGCAGGAACGAAATGAAAAACTGTTTCTT.

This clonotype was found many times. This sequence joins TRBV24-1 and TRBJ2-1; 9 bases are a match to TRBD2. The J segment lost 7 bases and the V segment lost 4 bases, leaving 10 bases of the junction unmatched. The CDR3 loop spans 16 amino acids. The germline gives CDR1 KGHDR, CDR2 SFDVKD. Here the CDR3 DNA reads TGTGCCACCAGTGAAAGGGTAGCGGGAGTACGGAATGAGCAGTTCTTC. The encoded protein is CATSERVAGVRNEQFF.

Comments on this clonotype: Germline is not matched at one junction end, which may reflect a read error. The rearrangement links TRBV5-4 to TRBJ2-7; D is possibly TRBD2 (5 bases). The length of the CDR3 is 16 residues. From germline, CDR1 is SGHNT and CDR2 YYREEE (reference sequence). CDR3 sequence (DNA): TGTGCCGGCAGCTTGTTTGCGGGTCCCGACTCCTACGAGCAGTACTTC. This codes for CAGSLFAGPDSYEQYF.

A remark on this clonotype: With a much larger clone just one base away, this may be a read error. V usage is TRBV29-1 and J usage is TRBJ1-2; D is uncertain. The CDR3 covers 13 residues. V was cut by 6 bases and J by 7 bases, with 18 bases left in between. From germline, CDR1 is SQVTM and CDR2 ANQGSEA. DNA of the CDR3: TGCAGCGTCGAGACGGGTTTTGGCTGTGGCTACACCTTC. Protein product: CSVETGFGCGYTF.

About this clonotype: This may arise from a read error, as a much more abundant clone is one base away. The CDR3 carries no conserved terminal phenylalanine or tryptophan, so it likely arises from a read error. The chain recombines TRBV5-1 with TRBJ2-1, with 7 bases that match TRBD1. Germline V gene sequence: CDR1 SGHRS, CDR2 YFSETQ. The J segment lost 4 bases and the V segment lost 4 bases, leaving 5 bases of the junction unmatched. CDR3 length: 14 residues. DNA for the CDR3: TGCGCCAGCAGCCCTCAGGGGGATTACAATGAGCAGTTCTTA. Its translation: CASSPQGDYNEQFL.

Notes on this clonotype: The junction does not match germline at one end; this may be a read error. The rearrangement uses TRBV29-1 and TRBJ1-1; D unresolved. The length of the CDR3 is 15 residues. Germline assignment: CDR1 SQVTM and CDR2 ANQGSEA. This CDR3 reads CRVRAGWGMNIEAFF. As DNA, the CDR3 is TGCAGAGTTCGGGCGGGGTGGGGAATGAACATTGAAGCTTTCTTT.

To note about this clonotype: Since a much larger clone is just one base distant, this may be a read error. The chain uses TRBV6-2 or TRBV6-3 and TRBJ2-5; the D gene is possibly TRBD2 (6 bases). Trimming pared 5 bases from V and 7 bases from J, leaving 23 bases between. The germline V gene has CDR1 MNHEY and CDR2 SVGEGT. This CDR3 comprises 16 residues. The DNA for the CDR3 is TGTGCCAGCAGTCAATCGACGGCAGCGGGCGAAGGGACCCAGTACTTC. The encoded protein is CASSQSTAAGEGTQYF.

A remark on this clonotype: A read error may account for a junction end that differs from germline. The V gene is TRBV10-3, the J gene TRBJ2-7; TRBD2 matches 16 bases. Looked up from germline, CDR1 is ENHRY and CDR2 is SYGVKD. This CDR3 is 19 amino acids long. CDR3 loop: CATTKRSGLAGGLSYEQYF. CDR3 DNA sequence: TGTGCCACCACCAAACGATCGGGACTAGCGGGAGGGCTCTCCTACGAGCAGTACTTT.

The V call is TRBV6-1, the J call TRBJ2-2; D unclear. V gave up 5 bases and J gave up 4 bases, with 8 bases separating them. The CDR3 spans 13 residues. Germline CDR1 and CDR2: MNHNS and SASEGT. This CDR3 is CASSRVFTGELFF. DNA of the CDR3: TGTGCCAGCAGTCGGGTTTTCACCGGGGAGCTGTTTTTT.

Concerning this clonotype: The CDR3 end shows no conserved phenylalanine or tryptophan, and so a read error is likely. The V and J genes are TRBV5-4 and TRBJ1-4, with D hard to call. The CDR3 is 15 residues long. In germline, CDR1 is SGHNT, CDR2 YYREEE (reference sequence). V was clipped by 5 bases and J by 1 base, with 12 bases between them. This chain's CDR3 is CASSPGGGTNEKLFL. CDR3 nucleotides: TGTGCCAGCAGTCCAGGCGGCGGAACTAATGAAAAACTGTTTTTA.

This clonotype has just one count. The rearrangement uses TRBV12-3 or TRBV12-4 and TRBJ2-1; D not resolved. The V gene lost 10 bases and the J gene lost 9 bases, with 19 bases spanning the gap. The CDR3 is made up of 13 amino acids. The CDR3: CANGPTSFGEQFF. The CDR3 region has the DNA TGTGCCAACGGGCCAACAAGTTTCGGTGAGCAGTTCTTC.

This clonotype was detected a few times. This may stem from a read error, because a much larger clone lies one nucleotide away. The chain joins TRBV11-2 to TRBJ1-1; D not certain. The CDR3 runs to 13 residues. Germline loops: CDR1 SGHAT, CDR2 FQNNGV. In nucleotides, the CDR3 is TGTGTCAGCAGCTTAGTACTGAACGCTGAAGTTTTCTTT. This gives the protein CVSSLVLNAEVFF.

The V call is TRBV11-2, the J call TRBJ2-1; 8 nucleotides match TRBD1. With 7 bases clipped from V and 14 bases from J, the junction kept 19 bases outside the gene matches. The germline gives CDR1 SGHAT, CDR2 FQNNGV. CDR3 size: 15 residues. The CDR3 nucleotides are TGTGCCAGCAACTTCCTGGGGACAGGAATCAATGAAGAGTTCTTC. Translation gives CASNFLGTGINEEFF.

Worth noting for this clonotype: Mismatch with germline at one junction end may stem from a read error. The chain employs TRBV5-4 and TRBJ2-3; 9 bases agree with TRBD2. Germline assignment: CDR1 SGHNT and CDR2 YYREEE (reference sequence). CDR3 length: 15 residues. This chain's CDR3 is CTSSLDGTSTDTQYF. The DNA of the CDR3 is TGTACCAGCAGCTTGGACGGGACTAGCACAGATACCCAGTATTTT.

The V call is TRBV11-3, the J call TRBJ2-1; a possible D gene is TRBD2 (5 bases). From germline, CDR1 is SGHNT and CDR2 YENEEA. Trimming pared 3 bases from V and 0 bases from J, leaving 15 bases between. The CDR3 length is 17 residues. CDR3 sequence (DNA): TGTGCCAGCAGCTTCGGCCTTACTAGAGCCTCCTACAATGAGCAGTTCTTC. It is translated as CASSFGLTRASYNEQFF.

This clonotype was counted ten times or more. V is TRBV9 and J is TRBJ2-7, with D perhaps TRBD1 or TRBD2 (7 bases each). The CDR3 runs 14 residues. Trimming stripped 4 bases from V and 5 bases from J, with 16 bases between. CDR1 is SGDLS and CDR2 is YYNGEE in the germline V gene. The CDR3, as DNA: TGTGCCAGCAGCCAGGGGGGGCGCATGGACGAGCAGTACTTC. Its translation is CASSQGGRMDEQYF.

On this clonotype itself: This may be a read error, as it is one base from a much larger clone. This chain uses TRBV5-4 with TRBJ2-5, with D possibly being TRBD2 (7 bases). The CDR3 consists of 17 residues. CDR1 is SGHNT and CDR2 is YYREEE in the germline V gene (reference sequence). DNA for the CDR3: TGTGCCAACAGCCAGATCGGGGGGCTGTTGGTCGAGAAGACCCAGTACTTC. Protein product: CANSQIGGLLVEKTQYF. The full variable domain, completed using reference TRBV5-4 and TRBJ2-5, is ETGVTQSPTHLIKTRGQQVTLRCSSQSGHNTVSWYQQALGQGPQFIFQYYREEENGRGNFPPRFSGLQFPNYSSELNVNALELDDSALYLCANSQIGGLLVEKTQYFGPGTRLLVL.